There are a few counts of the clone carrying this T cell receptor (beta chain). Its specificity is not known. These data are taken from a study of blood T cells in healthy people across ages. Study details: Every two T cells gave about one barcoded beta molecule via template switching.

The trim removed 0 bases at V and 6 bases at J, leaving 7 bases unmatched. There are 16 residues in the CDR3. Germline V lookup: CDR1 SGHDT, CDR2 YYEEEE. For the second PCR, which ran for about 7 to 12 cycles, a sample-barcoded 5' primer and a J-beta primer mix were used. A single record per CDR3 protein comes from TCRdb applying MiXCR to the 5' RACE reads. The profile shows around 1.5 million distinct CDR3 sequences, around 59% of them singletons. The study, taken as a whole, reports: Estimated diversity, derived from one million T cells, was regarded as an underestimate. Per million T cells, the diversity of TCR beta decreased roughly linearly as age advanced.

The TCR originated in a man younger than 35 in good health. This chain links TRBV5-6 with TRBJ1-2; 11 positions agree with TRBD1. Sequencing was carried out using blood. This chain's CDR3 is CASSLAPGQGVDGYTF. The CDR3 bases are TGTGCCAGCAGCTTGGCCCCGGGACAGGGGGTCGATGGCTACACCTTC.